Each of the 20 T cell receptor beta chains below was sequenced from the same sample in a study of blood T cell repertoires in COVID-19. Assay: immunoSEQ multiplex PCR; the TCRdb copy retains only in-frame clones and omits some. The data show about 180,000 clones, 86% seen once. The sequenced sample consisted of peripheral blood. Every receptor here comes from a man aged 65 to 79 with active or convalescent COVID-19.

J is TRBJ2-7 and V is TRBV30; TRBD1 aligns across 8 bases. The junction had 8 bases not matched to a gene; V was cut back by 3 bases and J by 4 bases. Per the germline V gene, CDR1 is GTSNPN and CDR2 is SVGIG (reference sequence). This CDR3 has 14 residues. The CDR3 region is CAWRRQGAQYEQYF. CDR3 nucleotide sequence: TGTGCCTGGAGAAGGCAGGGGGCGCAGTACGAGCAGTACTTC.

The chain couples TRBV28 to TRBJ2-1; 9 bases match TRBD2. There are 17 residues in the CDR3. Trimming removed 3 bases from V and 0 bases from J; junction bases left unmatched: 6. Germline V lookup: CDR1 MDHEN, CDR2 SYDVKM. CDR3 region: CASSLIAGVVSYNEQFF. The CDR3, as DNA: TGTGCCAGCAGTTTGATAGCGGGAGTTGTCTCCTACAATGAGCAGTTCTTC.

A note on this clone: The sample contains more than one DNA sequence encoding this CDR3. The CDR3 protein is CASSPRELVNTEAFF. The CDR3 DNA is TGTGCCAGCAGCCCCAGGGAATTGGTGAACACTGAAGCTTTCTTT. The rearrangement uses TRBV9 and TRBJ1-1; TRBD1 is a possible D gene (5 bases). Germline V gene lookup returns CDR1 SGDLS and CDR2 YYNGEE. V lost 4 bases, J lost 0 bases, and 13 bases lay in between. The length of the CDR3 is 15 residues.

The count of this clone is one. The junction differs from germline at one of its ends, possibly a read error. The gene calls are TRBV25-1 and TRBJ2-7, with a weak D call TRBD1 (5 bases). Looked up from germline, CDR1 is MGHDK and CDR2 is SYGVNS. This CDR3 region has 12 residues. The CDR3 nucleotides are TGTGCCAGCGGTGACAGCGAATACGAGCAGTACTTC. It encodes CASGDSEYEQYF.

V and J are TRBV28 and TRBJ1-2, with a weak D call TRBD1 (6 bases). Germline-derived CDR1 and CDR2 are MDHEN and SYDVKM. The V gene lost 7 bases and the J gene lost 9 bases, with 27 bases spanning the gap. The CDR3 extends over 16 amino acids. CDR3: CASTSNSGIGGLSYTF. The CDR3, as DNA: TGTGCCAGCACCTCAAATAGCGGGATAGGGGGTTTGAGCTACACCTTC.

The chain carries TRBV4-3 and TRBJ1-2; 7 bases are a match to TRBD1. Germline CDR1 is LGHNA and CDR2 is YSLEER. The CDR3 covers 15 residues. J was trimmed by 1 base and V by 3 bases; bases with no gene match: 5. Here the CDR3 DNA reads TGCGCCAGCAGCCAGGCCGGGACAGATAACTATGGCTACACCTTC. The encoded protein is CASSQAGTDNYGYTF.

The V gene is TRBV5-8, the J gene TRBJ2-4; 8 bases align to TRBD2. The CDR3 length is 12 residues. V lost 2 bases to trimming and J lost 12 bases; unmatched junction nucleotides: 4. The germline V gene has CDR1 SGHTS and CDR2 YDEGEE. As DNA, the CDR3 is TGTGCCAGCAGCTTTAGCGGGACTGCTCAGTACTTC. Translation: CASSFSGTAQYF.

The chain uses TRBV5-4 and TRBJ1-1; D not resolved. Germline CDR1 SGHNT, CDR2 YYREEE (reference sequence). V was trimmed by 2 bases and J by 3 bases, leaving 11 bases between them. This CDR3 contains 14 residues. CDR3 nucleotides: TGTGCCAGCAGCTTTTCAAGCGGGGACACTGAAGCTTTCTTT. It yields the protein CASSFSSGDTEAFF.

The chain has TRBV10-2 and TRBJ1-6; D is undetermined. V dropped 6 bases and J dropped 0 bases, with 9 bases sitting between them. Looked up from germline, CDR1 is WSHSY and CDR2 is SAAADI. The CDR3 totals 15 residues. In DNA form, the CDR3 reads TGCGCCAGCAGCACAAGATACTCCTATAATTCACCCCTCCACTTT. It codes for CASSTRYSYNSPLHF.

J is TRBJ1-2 and V is TRBV9, with no clear D. Germline V CDR1 and CDR2: SGDLS, YYNGEE. The length of the CDR3 is 14 residues. V was pared by 0 bases and J by 2 bases, with 8 bases between. The CDR3 DNA reads as TGTGCCAGCAGCGTAGATCTCGGGAACTATGGCTACACCTTC. Its translation: CASSVDLGNYGYTF.

This clone was observed a single time. The chain is built from TRBV19 and TRBJ1-1; the D gene is possibly TRBD1 (5 bases). V shed 7 bases and J shed 2 bases, with 14 bases lying between them. The germline CDR1 and CDR2 sequences are LNHDA and SQIVND (reference sequence). The CDR3 runs to 14 residues. The CDR3 reads CASTITGSNTEAFF. In DNA form, the CDR3 reads TGTGCCAGTACCATAACAGGTTCCAACACTGAAGCTTTCTTT.

The chain uses TRBV6-2 or TRBV6-3 and TRBJ2-7, with 9 bases aligning to TRBD1. The junction had 20 bases not matched to a gene; V was cut back by 2 bases and J by 6 bases. CDR1 and CDR2 from the germline V gene are MNHEY and SVGEGT. There are 19 residues in the CDR3. The CDR3, as DNA: TGTGCCAGCAGTTACGACAGAGGACAGGGGATTATGTCACCCCTCGAGCAGTACTTC. Encoded protein: CASSYDRGQGIMSPLEQYF.

The chain uses TRBV2 and TRBJ2-5; D may be TRBD1 (6 bases). Germline CDR1 SNHLY, CDR2 FYNNEI. CDR3 size: 19 residues. V was cut by 6 bases and J by 2 bases, with 28 bases left in between. The CDR3 is CASSSVPGTTSDIQETQYF. The CDR3 DNA reads TGTGCCAGCAGCAGCGTCCCGGGGACAACTAGTGATATTCAAGAGACCCAGTACTTC.

The chain joins TRBV6-6 to TRBJ2-7; weak D call: TRBD1 (5 bases). CDR1 is MNHNY, CDR2 SVGAGI, per germline (reference sequence). V lost 0 bases to trimming and J lost 5 bases, with 14 bases between them. The CDR3 spans 15 residues. The CDR3 coding sequence is TGTGCCAGCAGTTACTCAGCAGGGTCTTACGACGAGCAGTACTTC. Translating it yields CASSYSAGSYDEQYF.

V usage is TRBV2 and J usage is TRBJ2-5; D might be TRBD1 (5 bases). The V and J ends lost 7 bases and 2 bases respectively, with 17 bases between them. CDR3 length: 15 amino acids. Germline CDR1 and CDR2: SNHLY and FYNNEI. CDR3: CASTPRLRQQETQYF. The CDR3 coding sequence is TGTGCCAGCACCCCCCGGCTTAGACAGCAAGAGACCCAGTACTTC.

CDR3 sequence (DNA): TGTGCCAGCAGCCACCGAGGGGGACGCTCGGGAGCTTTCTTT. Amino acid sequence: CASSHRGGRSGAFF. The chain joins TRBV3-1 (or the pseudogene TRBV3-2) to TRBJ1-1; weak D call: TRBD1 (6 bases). The ends were cut back, 3 bases at V and 10 bases at J, with 18 bases in the middle. CDR1 LGHDT and CDR2 YNNKEL come from the germline V gene (reference sequence). The CDR3 spans 14 residues.

This chain joins TRBV7-2 and TRBJ1-6, with D possibly matching TRBD1 (6 bases). Germline V gene sequence: CDR1 SGHTA, CDR2 FQGNSA. V gave up 2 bases and J gave up 6 bases, with 20 bases separating them. The CDR3 is 18 amino acids. This chain's CDR3 is CASSLSGVAIRSNSPLHF. CDR3 coding DNA: TGTGCCAGCAGCTTATCAGGGGTGGCTATTAGGTCTAATTCACCCCTCCACTTT.

This clone has more than one count but fewer than ten. V and J are TRBV27 and TRBJ2-5; a weak D match, TRBD2 (6 bases). V gave up 6 bases and J gave up 4 bases, with 15 bases separating them. Looked up from germline, CDR1 is MNHEY and CDR2 is SMNVEV (reference sequence). This CDR3 is 14 amino acids long. Here the CDR3 DNA reads TGTGCCAGCAGCCTCCGACTAGGCGGAGAGACCCAGTACTTC. This gives the protein CASSLRLGGETQYF.

The chain is built from TRBV19 and TRBJ1-1; TRBD1 matches at 10 bases. Germline trimming cut 4 bases from V and 6 bases from J; bases unmatched to any gene: 14. CDR3 length equals 17 residues. CDR1 and CDR2 (germline): LNHDA, SQIVND (reference sequence). CDR3 amino acids: CASSTTGTGEFGAEAFF. The CDR3 DNA reads TGTGCCAGTAGTACCACCGGGACAGGGGAGTTTGGGGCTGAAGCTTTCTTT.

The chain recombines TRBV10-3 with TRBJ2-7, with 8 bases matching TRBD1. Germline CDR1 ENHRY, CDR2 SYGVKD. The CDR3 is made up of 14 amino acids. V was clipped by 3 bases and J by 3 bases; unmatched bases: 4. The DNA for the CDR3 is TGTGCCATCAGTGAAGGGACAGGCTTCTACGAGCAGTACTTC. Its translation: CAISEGTGFYEQYF.